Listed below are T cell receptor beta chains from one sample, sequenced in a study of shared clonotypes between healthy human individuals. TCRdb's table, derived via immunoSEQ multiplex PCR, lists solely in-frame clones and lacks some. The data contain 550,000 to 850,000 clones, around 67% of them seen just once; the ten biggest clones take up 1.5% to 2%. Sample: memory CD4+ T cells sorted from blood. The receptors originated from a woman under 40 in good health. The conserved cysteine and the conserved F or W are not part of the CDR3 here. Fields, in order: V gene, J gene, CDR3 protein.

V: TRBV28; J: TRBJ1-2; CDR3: ASRLQGRGYT
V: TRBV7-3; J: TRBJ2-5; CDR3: ASSLMVGGPQETQY
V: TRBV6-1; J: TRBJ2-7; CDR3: ASSDLFASGSYEQY
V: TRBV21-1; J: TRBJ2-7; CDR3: ASRWSVSSYEQY
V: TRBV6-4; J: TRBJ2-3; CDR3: ASSARGLPTDTQY
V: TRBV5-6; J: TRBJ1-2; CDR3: ASSLGQGDGYT
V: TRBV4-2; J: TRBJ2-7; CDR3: ASSQGGVEQY
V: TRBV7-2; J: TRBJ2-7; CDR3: ASSGRFAGNSYEQY
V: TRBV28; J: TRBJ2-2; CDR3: ASTYRQGLITGELF
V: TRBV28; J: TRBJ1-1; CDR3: ASGAGALTEAF
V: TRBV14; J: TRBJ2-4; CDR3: ASSQASTRSAKNIQY
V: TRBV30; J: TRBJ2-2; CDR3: AWRLQVMNTGELF
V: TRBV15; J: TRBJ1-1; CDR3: ATSPAMNTEAF
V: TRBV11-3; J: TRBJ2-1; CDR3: ASSMGTSGYNEQF
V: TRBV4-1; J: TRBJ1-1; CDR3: ASSQVDSNTEAF
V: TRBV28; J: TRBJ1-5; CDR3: ASMGTRSGNQPQH
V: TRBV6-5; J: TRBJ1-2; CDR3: ASSYDSKYGYT